This TCR beta chain was retrieved from a study of early T cells in non-severe SARS-CoV-2 infection. For the study at large: Bulk RNA from unsorted whole blood was sequenced; chains were unpaired.

Whole-study results and caveats: Anti-spike CD8 responses were favored by VDJdb matching, which missed private and CD4 specificities.

CDR3 length equals 13 residues. With 4 bases removed from V and 2 bases from J, the gap between germline ends came to 12 bases. The germline V gene has CDR1 SQVTM and CDR2 ANQGSEA. The TCR library protocol attached unique molecular identifiers to the individual cDNA molecules. Each CDR3 protein is one row after TCRdb ran MiXCR on the 5' RACE reads. The sample yields 53,000 or so distinct CDR3 sequences, more than 10% seen once. This clonotype was recorded a few times. Its antigen is as yet unknown. This sequence joins TRBV29-1 and TRBJ2-7; D could derive from TRBD1 or TRBD2 (5 bases each). The material was whole blood, obtained at baseline. This receptor was identified in an adult who was a healthcare worker with PCR-confirmed SARS-CoV-2 infection or an uninfected control (not recorded which). CDR3 sequence: CSVAWDRAYEQYF. Written as DNA, the CDR3 is TGCAGCGTTGCTTGGGACCGAGCCTACGAGCAGTACTTC.